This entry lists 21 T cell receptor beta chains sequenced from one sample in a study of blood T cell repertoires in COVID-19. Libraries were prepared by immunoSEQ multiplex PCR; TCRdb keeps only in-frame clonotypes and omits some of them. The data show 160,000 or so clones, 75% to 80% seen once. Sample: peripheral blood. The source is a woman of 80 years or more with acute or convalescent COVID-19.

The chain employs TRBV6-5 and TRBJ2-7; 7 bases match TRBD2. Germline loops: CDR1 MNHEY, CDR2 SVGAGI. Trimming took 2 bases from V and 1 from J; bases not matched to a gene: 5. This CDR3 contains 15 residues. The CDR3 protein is CASSYGWGGSYEQYF. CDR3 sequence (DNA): TGTGCCAGCAGTTACGGGTGGGGGGGATCCTACGAGCAGTACTTC.

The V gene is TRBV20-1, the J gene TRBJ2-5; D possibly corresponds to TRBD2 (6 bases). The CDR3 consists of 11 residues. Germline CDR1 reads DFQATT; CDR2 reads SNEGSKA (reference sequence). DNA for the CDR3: TGCCAACCAGGCGGGGTGGAGACCCAGTACTTC. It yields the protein CQPGGVETQYF.

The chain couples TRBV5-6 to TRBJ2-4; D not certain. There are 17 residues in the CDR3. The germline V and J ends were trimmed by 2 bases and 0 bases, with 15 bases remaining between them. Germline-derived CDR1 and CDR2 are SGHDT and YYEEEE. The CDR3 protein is CASSLTKLFLAKNIQYF. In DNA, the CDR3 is TGTGCCAGCAGCTTAACTAAATTGTTCCTAGCCAAAAACATTCAGTACTTC.

The CDR3 nucleotides are TGTGCCAGCAGCGCCCGGGACAGGGGGAACTATGGCTACACCTTC. It yields the protein CASSARDRGNYGYTF. This chain uses TRBV6-5 with TRBJ1-2; TRBD1 aligns across 11 bases. Trimming at V came to 6 bases and at J to 2 bases, leaving 5 bases not matched to a gene. This CDR3 is built from 15 residues. CDR1 is MNHEY and CDR2 is SVGAGI in the germline V gene.

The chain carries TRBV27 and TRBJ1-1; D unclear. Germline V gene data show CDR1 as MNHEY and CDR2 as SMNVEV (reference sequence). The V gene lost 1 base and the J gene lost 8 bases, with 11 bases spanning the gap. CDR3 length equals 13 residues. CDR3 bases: TGTGCCAGCAGTTTATACAAGGCCGGGGAAGCTTTCTTT. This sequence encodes CASSLYKAGEAFF.

The CDR3 loop reads CASSQVPSGTGANVLTF. In nucleotides, the CDR3 is TGTGCCAGCAGCCAAGTTCCTAGCGGGACTGGGGCCAACGTCCTGACTTTC. This sequence joins TRBV4-2 and TRBJ2-6; TRBD2 aligns across 9 bases. The CDR3 extends over 17 amino acids. Trimming cost V 1 base and J 2 bases; bases outside gene matches: 3. Germline V gene sequence: CDR1 LGHNA, CDR2 YNFKEQ.

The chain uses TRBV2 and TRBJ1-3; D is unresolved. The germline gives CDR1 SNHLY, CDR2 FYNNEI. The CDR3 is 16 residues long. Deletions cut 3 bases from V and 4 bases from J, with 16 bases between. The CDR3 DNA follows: TGTGCCAGCAGTGATAAGAGGGTTTTGCGAGGAAACACCATATATTTT. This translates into CASSDKRVLRGNTIYF. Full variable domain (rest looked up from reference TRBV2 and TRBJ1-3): EPEVTQTPSHQVTQMGQEVILRCVPISNHLYFYWYRQILGQKVEFLVSFYNNEISEKSEIFDDQFSVERPDGSNFTLKIRSTKLEDSAMYFCASSDKRVLRGNTIYFGEGSWLTVV.

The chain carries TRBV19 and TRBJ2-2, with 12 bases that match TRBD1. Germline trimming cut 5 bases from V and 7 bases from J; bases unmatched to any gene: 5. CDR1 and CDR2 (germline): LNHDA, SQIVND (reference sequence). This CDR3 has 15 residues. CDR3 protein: CASSPGQGAIGELFF. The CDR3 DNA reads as TGTGCCAGTAGTCCGGGACAGGGGGCCATCGGGGAGCTGTTTTTT.

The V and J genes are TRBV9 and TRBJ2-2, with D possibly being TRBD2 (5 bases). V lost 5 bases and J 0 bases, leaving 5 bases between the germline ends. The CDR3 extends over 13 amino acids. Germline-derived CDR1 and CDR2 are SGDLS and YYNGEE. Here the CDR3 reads CASRGANTGELFF. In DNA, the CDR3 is TGTGCCAGCAGGGGAGCGAACACCGGGGAGCTGTTTTTT. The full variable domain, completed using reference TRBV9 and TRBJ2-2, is DSGVTQTPKHLITATGQRVTLRCSPRSGDLSVYWYQQSLDQGLQFLIQYYNGEERAKGNILERFSAQQFPDLHSELNLSSLELGDSALYFCASRGANTGELFFGEGSRLTVL.

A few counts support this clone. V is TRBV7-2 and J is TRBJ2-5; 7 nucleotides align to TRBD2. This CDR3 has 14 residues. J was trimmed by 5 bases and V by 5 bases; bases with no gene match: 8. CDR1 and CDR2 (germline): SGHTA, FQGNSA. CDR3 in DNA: TGTGCCAGCAGCCAGAGCGGGGCAGGGGAGACCCAGTACTTC. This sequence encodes CASSQSGAGETQYF.

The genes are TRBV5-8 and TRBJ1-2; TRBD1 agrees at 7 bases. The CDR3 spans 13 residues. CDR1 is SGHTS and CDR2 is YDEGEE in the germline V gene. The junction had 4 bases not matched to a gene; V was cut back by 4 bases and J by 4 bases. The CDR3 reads CASSRGQVYGYTF. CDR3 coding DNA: TGTGCCAGCAGCAGGGGGCAGGTCTATGGCTACACCTTC.

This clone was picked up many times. The CDR3 sequence is CASSLVDTGVIGNTIYF. CDR3 coding DNA: TGTGCCAGCAGCTTAGTTGATACAGGGGTAATTGGAAACACCATATATTTT. The chain employs TRBV7-9 and TRBJ1-3; 7 nucleotides match TRBD1. This CDR3 has 17 amino acids. The V and J ends lost 1 base and 3 bases, in that order; junction bases with no gene match: 9. CDR1 SEHNR and CDR2 FQNEAQ come from the germline V gene (reference sequence).

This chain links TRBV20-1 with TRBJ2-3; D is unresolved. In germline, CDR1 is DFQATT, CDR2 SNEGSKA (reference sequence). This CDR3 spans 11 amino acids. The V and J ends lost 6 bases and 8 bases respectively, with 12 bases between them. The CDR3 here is CSARPGATQYF. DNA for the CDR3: TGCAGTGCGCGACCCGGAGCTACGCAGTATTTT.

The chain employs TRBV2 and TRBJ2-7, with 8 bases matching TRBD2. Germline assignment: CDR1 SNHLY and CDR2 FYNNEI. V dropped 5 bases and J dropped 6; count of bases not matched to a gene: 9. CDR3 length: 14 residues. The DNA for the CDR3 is TGTGCCAGCAGTCCGGGACTAGGGACGGGCGAGCAGTACTTC. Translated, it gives CASSPGLGTGEQYF.

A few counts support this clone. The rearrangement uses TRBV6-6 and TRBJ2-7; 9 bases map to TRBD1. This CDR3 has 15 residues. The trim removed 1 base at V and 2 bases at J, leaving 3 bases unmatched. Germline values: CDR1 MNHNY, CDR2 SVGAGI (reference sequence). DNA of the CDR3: TGTGCCAGCAGTTACTTAGGGACAGGGCCCTACGAGCAGTACTTC. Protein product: CASSYLGTGPYEQYF.

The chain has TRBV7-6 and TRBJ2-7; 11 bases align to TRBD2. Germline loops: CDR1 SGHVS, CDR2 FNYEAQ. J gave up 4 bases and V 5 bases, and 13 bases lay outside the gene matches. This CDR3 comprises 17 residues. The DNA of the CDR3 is TGTGCCAGCAGCCCGTCACTAGCGGGGGTCCCGGGGTACGAGCAGTACTTC. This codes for CASSPSLAGVPGYEQYF.

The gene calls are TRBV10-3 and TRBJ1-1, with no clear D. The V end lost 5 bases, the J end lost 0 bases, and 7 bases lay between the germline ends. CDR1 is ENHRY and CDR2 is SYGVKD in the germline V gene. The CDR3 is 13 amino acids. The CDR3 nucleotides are TGTGCCATCAGTCCTATTATGAACACTGAAGCTTTCTTT. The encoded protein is CAISPIMNTEAFF.

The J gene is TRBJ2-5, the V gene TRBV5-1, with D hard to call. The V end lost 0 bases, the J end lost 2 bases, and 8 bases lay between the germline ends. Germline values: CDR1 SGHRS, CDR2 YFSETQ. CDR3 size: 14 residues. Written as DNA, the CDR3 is TGCGCCAGCAGCTTGGCCCTAGGACAAGAGACCCAGTACTTC. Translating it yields CASSLALGQETQYF.

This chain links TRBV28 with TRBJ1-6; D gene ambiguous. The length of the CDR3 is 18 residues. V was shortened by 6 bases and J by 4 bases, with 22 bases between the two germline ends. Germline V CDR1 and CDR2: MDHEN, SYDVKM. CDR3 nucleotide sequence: TGTGCCAGCAGCCCCACCCTTAGACTGAGCCCTTATAATTCACCCCTCCACTTT. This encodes CASSPTLRLSPYNSPLHF.

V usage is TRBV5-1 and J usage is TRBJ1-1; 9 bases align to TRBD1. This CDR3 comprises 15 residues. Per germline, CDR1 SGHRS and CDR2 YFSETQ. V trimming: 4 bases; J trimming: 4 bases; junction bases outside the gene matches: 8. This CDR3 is CASSGVGQGSTEAFF. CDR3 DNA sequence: TGCGCCAGCAGCGGGGTGGGACAGGGTAGCACTGAAGCTTTCTTT.

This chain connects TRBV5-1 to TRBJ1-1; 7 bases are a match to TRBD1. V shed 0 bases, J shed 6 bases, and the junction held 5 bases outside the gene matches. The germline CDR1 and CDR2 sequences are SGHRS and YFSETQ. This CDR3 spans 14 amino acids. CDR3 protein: CASSLGQGFSEAFF. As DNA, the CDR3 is TGCGCCAGCAGCTTGGGACAGGGTTTCTCTGAAGCTTTCTTT.